The T cell receptor beta chain described here comes from a study of blood T cell repertoires in COVID-19. The overall study: Nucleic acid was either cDNA or gDNA, and it came from T cells, B-cell-depleted T cells, or PBMCs.

Only in-frame clones appear in the TCRdb table, and some are missing; sequencing was by immunoSEQ multiplex PCR. The sample has about 410,000 clones; roughly 85% are singletons. Germline V CDR1 and CDR2: PRHDT, FYEKMQ (reference sequence). The CDR3 totals 16 residues. Trimming left V 3 bases short and J 0 bases short, with 12 bases between. The chain uses TRBV13 and TRBJ2-1, with D perhaps TRBD2 (6 bases). Sequencing was done on a sample of peripheral blood. This clonotype originated in a woman in her twenties or thirties with active or convalescent COVID-19. The chain's CDR3 is CASSLLTSLSYNEQFF. Written as DNA, the CDR3 is TGTGCCAGCAGCTTGCTTACTAGCCTCTCCTACAATGAGCAGTTCTTC.